This T cell receptor (beta chain) is from a study of blood T cell repertoires in COVID-19. Germline lookup yields CDR1 SEHNR and CDR2 FQNEAQ (reference sequence). The CDR3 covers 15 residues. Trimming took off 1 base at V and 3 bases at J, with 9 bases between the two ends. This clone was observed a handful of times. TCRdb's copy holds only in-frame clones and misses some; the assay was immunoSEQ multiplex PCR. The sample holds roughly 100,000 clones, about 90% seen once. Input material: peripheral blood. V is TRBV7-9 and J is TRBJ2-2, with D maybe TRBD2 (6 bases). This sequence originates from a man aged 45-60 years with acute or convalescent COVID-19. CDR3 in amino acids: CASSLVGGDTGELFF. The CDR3 region has the DNA TGTGCCAGCAGCTTAGTTGGAGGGGACACCGGGGAGCTGTTTTTT.